Below are 2 T cell receptor beta chains sequenced from a single sample in a study of neurological immune-mediated disorders. Each CDR3 protein is one row after TCRdb ran MiXCR on the 5' RACE reads. The sample consists of over 45,000 distinct CDR3 sequences, more than 20% of them appearing once. Sequencing was done on a sample of PBMCs. These receptors originate from a woman in her 70s in good health.

V and J are TRBV2 and TRBJ2-7; D is ambiguous. CDR3 size: 11 residues. Germline V gives CDR1 SNHLY, CDR2 FYNNEI. With 7 bases removed from V and 3 bases from J, the gap between germline ends came to 7 bases. CDR3 bases: TGTGCCAGCATTTGGAGCTACGAGCAGTACTTC. Translation gives CASIWSYEQYF.

The chain carries TRBV5-5 and TRBJ2-1; 9 bases agree with TRBD1. Germline assignment: CDR1 SGHKS and CDR2 YYEKEE (reference sequence). J gave up 0 bases and V 3 bases, and 4 bases lay outside the gene matches. This CDR3 has 16 residues. CDR3 loop: CASSSLDRGSYNEQFF. The DNA of the CDR3 is TGTGCCAGCAGCTCCCTGGACAGGGGCTCCTACAATGAGCAGTTCTTC. Using reference TRBV5-5 and TRBJ2-1 for the parts outside the CDR3, the full variable domain is DAGVTQSPTHLIKTRGQQVTLRCSPISGHKSVSWYQQVLGQGPQFIFQYYEKEERGRGNFPDRFSARQFPNYSSELNVNALLLGDSALYLCASSSLDRGSYNEQFFGPGTRLTVL.